The 2 T cell receptor beta chains in this list originate from one sample, sequenced in a study of cytomegalovirus exposure and HLA in healthy donors. Vbeta (60) and Jbeta (13) primers were used in the PCR. Assay used: immunoSEQ multiplex PCR; TCRdb lists only in-frame clones, some missing. The table includes some 190,000 clones, about three quarters detected once. Sample: PBMCs. The origin of the receptors is a man aged 18 to 30 in good health and CMV-seronegative.

The chain recombines TRBV10-1 with TRBJ2-1; weak D call: TRBD2 (6 bases). Germline lookup yields CDR1 WNHNN and CDR2 SYGVQD (reference sequence). This CDR3 spans 14 amino acids. V lost 0 bases, J lost 8 bases, and 11 bases lay in between. The CDR3 sequence: CASSESGGRDEQFF. CDR3 bases: TGCGCCAGCAGTGAGTCGGGAGGCAGGGATGAGCAGTTCTTC.

This clone appeared once. The chain combines TRBV11-1 with TRBJ1-4; perhaps TRBD1 as D (5 bases). This CDR3 region has 17 residues. Germline V gene data show CDR1 as SGHAT and CDR2 as FQDESV (reference sequence). The germline V and J ends were trimmed by 5 bases and 5 bases, with 21 bases remaining between them. The CDR3 DNA reads as TGTGCCAGCAGCCCCGGTGTGCTCGGGGGTCGGAATGAAAAACTGTTTTTT. Protein sequence: CASSPGVLGGRNEKLFF.